The 30 T cell receptor beta chains below all came from one sample that was sequenced in a study of T cell responses to AZD1222 COVID-19 vaccine. Clones were sequenced by immunoSEQ multiplex PCR, and TCRdb holds only the in-frame ones, with some missing. The repertoire holds about 140,000 clones, with nearly 95% as singletons. Here the sequenced sample was peripheral blood, taken on day 0 of AZD1222 vaccination. The receptors here all came from an adult in good health.

This chain joins TRBV28 and TRBJ2-1; D is unclear. Trimming removed 2 bases at V and 11 bases at J, with 13 bases between. The CDR3 totals 13 residues. CDR1 MDHEN and CDR2 SYDVKM come from the germline V gene. The CDR3 region is CASSLESNLKQFF. For the CDR3, the DNA is TGTGCCAGCAGTTTAGAGAGTAACTTAAAGCAGTTCTTC. Complete variable domain (other parts from reference TRBV28 and TRBJ2-1): DVKVTQSSRYLVKRTGEKVFLECVQDMDHENMFWYRQDPGLGLRLIYFSYDVKMKEKGDIPEGYSVSREKKERFSLILESASTNQTSMYLCASSLESNLKQFFGPGTRLTVL.

The V and J genes are TRBV5-4 and TRBJ2-7, with 8 bases lining up with TRBD2. V shed 4 bases, J shed 4 bases, and the junction held 10 bases outside the gene matches. The CDR3 has 15 residues. Looked up from germline, CDR1 is SGHNT and CDR2 is YYREEE (reference sequence). CDR3 protein: CASSRGVSGMYEQYF. DNA of the CDR3: TGTGCCAGCAGCCGCGGTGTTAGCGGGATGTACGAGCAGTACTTC.

This rearrangement joins TRBV11-3 to TRBJ1-2, with D maybe TRBD1 (5 bases). Trimming left V 5 bases short and J 0 bases short, with 22 bases between. Per germline, CDR1 SGHNT and CDR2 YENEEA. The CDR3 has 18 residues. The CDR3 DNA is TGTGCCAGCAGCCAAAACCCGGGCCCCCGGGGGACTAACTATGGCTACACCTTC. Translating it yields CASSQNPGPRGTNYGYTF.

The chain couples TRBV2 to TRBJ2-2, with D unclear. This CDR3 is 12 amino acids long. The germline V and J ends were trimmed by 11 bases and 5 bases, with 12 bases remaining between them. The germline V gene encodes CDR1 SNHLY and CDR2 FYNNEI. The CDR3 is CAGSQRTGELFF. The CDR3 DNA follows: TGTGCCGGTTCCCAGAGAACCGGGGAGCTGTTTTTT.

The rearrangement links TRBV7-9 to TRBJ1-2; no firm D call. Trimming removed 1 base from V and 8 bases from J, with 5 bases in between. This CDR3 contains 11 residues. Germline CDR1 and CDR2: SEHNR and FQNEAQ (reference sequence). The CDR3 DNA is TGTGCCAGCAGCTTAGGTGACGGCTACACCTTC. Amino acid sequence: CASSLGDGYTF.

The chain links TRBV11-2 to TRBJ1-1; no definite D call. V lost 0 bases and J lost 1, with 3 bases in between. CDR3 length equals 13 residues. In germline, CDR1 is SGHAT, CDR2 FQNNGV. This chain's CDR3 is CASSLDRNTEAFF. The CDR3 DNA sequence: TGTGCCAGCAGCTTAGATAGGAACACTGAAGCTTTCTTT.

The chain combines TRBV28 with TRBJ1-4, with a tentative D call TRBD1 (6 bases). Looked up from germline, CDR1 is MDHEN and CDR2 is SYDVKM. Trimming left V 6 bases short and J 1 base short, with 15 bases between. This CDR3 is built from 16 residues. The CDR3 nucleotides are TGTGCCAGCAGAAACAGAAAGGGGGGAACTAATGAAAAACTGTTTTTT. Residues: CASRNRKGGTNEKLFF.

This clone was seen just once. J is TRBJ2-1 and V is TRBV4-1; TRBD2 matches 9 bases. CDR3 length: 17 residues. J gave up 3 bases and V 4 bases, and 10 bases lay outside the gene matches. CDR1 and CDR2 from the germline V gene are MGHRA and YSYEKL. The CDR3 loop is CASSRGLAGPIYNEQFF. The CDR3 coding sequence is TGCGCCAGCAGCCGCGGTCTAGCGGGACCAATCTACAATGAGCAGTTCTTC.

This clone was counted once. The V and J genes are TRBV5-4 and TRBJ2-3, with TRBD1 matching over 8 bases. The germline V gene has CDR1 SGHNT and CDR2 YYREEE (reference sequence). The CDR3 is 14 residues long. V was clipped by 5 bases and J by 5 bases; unmatched bases: 7. The DNA for the CDR3 is TGTGCCAGCAGGGACAGGGAACGGGGAGATACGCAGTATTTT. Its translation: CASRDRERGDTQYF.

The chain has TRBV10-2 and TRBJ1-2; 7 bases fit TRBD1. Germline trimming cut 6 bases from V and 0 bases from J; bases unmatched to any gene: 7. CDR3 length: 15 amino acids. Germline CDR1 WSHSY, CDR2 SAAADI. The CDR3 reads CASRGDRAPNYGYTF. The CDR3 region has the DNA TGCGCCAGCAGGGGAGACAGGGCCCCTAACTATGGCTACACCTTC.

This chain links TRBV11-3 with TRBJ1-1, with unresolved D. Trimming shortened V by 5 bases and J by 2 bases, and 9 bases separated the two germline ends. The CDR3 contains 13 residues. From germline, CDR1 is SGHNT and CDR2 YENEEA. The CDR3 spells CASSTGVNTEAFF. The CDR3 bases are TGTGCCAGCAGCACTGGTGTCAACACTGAAGCTTTCTTT. Variable domain in full (rest from reference TRBV11-3 and TRBJ1-1): EAGVVQSPRYKIIEKKQPVAFWCNPISGHNTLYWYLQNLGQGPELLIRYENEEAVDDSQLPKDRFSAERLKGVDSTLKIQPAELGDSAVYLCASSTGVNTEAFFGQGTRLTVV.

The DNA for the CDR3 is TGCGCCAGCAGTAGGGACAGGGGGTACGAGCAGTACTTC. This encodes CASSRDRGYEQYF. The chain carries TRBV10-1 and TRBJ2-7; 11 bases are shared with TRBD1. After removal of 5 bases from V and 4 bases from J, the junction contained 1 base not matched to a gene. CDR1 is WNHNN and CDR2 is SYGVQD in the germline V gene (reference sequence). The CDR3 runs 13 residues.

This clone has a single count. This sequence joins TRBV29-1 and TRBJ2-1; 11 bases map to TRBD2. CDR1 is SQVTM, CDR2 ANQGSEA, per germline. The V and J ends lost 7 bases and 9 bases, in that order; junction bases with no gene match: 11. This CDR3 has 14 residues. CDR3 nucleotides: TGCAGCGGCGGCCTACTAGCGGGAGACGGTGAGCAGTTCTTC. This gives the protein CSGGLLAGDGEQFF.

This chain links TRBV9 with TRBJ1-4; D not resolved. V lost 0 bases and J lost 3, with 12 bases in between. Germline V lookup: CDR1 SGDLS, CDR2 YYNGEE. CDR3 size: 16 residues. DNA of the CDR3: TGTGCCAGCAGCGTAGCGTCCGGAGCTGCTAATGAAAAACTGTTTTTT. Its translation: CASSVASGAANEKLFF.

The rearrangement joins TRBV2 to TRBJ2-5; D assignment may be TRBD1 or TRBD2 (6 bases each). Germline V gene sequence: CDR1 SNHLY, CDR2 FYNNEI. V lost 8 bases and J 5 bases, leaving 18 bases between the germline ends. The CDR3 totals 14 residues. CDR3 in amino acids: CASGGTHSGETQYF. In nucleotides, the CDR3 is TGTGCCAGCGGGGGGACACATTCTGGGGAGACCCAGTACTTC.

The V call is TRBV18, the J call TRBJ1-3; TRBD1 is a possible D gene (5 bases). This CDR3 contains 18 residues. The V gene's germline CDR1 is KGHSH and CDR2 LQKENI. Trimming removed 5 bases from V and 2 bases from J, with 22 bases in between. The CDR3, as DNA: TGTGCCAGCTCAACGACTGCTCCCAGGGCTACCCCTGGAAACACCATATATTTT. This gives the protein CASSTTAPRATPGNTIYF. The entire variable domain, with the rest obtained from reference TRBV18 and TRBJ1-3, is as follows: NAGVMQNPRHLVRRRGQEARLRCSPMKGHSHVYWYRQLPEEGLKFMVYLQKENIIDESGMPKERFSAEFPKEGPSILRIQQVVRGDSAAYFCASSTTAPRATPGNTIYFGEGSWLTVV.

The chain uses TRBV3-1 (or the pseudogene TRBV3-2) and TRBJ2-7, with a weak D call TRBD2 (6 bases). This CDR3 has 16 residues. Germline lookup yields CDR1 LGHDT and CDR2 YNNKEL (reference sequence). V shed 0 bases and J shed 0 bases, with 12 bases lying between them. The CDR3 DNA reads as TGTGCCAGCAGCCAAGATCACGGGAGAGGCTCCTACGAGCAGTACTTC. This codes for CASSQDHGRGSYEQYF.

CDR3 amino acids: CASSWNNSPLHF. The CDR3 DNA is TGTGCCAGCAGCTGGAATAATTCACCCCTCCACTTT. The V gene is TRBV5-5, the J gene TRBJ1-6; D gene uncertain. Trimming cost V 3 bases and J 5 bases, with 3 bases left between them. Germline CDR1 is SGHKS and CDR2 is YYEKEE (reference sequence). CDR3 length: 12 residues.

The gene calls are TRBV13 and TRBJ2-3; 10 positions match TRBD2. Germline CDR1 PRHDT, CDR2 FYEKMQ (reference sequence). The ends lost 2 bases at V and 7 bases at J; junction bases unmatched: 6. The CDR3 loop spans 15 amino acids. CDR3 in DNA: TGTGCCAGCAGCTTATGGCAGCGGGAGGGAAATACGCAGTATTTT. Translating gives CASSLWQREGNTQYF.

This rearrangement joins TRBV16 to TRBJ1-2; D gene ambiguous. Deletions cut 3 bases from V and 4 bases from J, with 12 bases between. The CDR3 length is 14 residues. The germline V gene encodes CDR1 KGHSY and CDR2 FQNENV. This CDR3 is CASSHMFLIYGYTF. CDR3 in DNA: TGTGCCAGCAGCCACATGTTCCTAATCTATGGCTACACCTTC.

The chain's CDR3 is CASSRDYQNNEQFF. CDR3 nucleotides: TGTGCCAGCTCCCGGGACTACCAAAACAATGAGCAGTTCTTC. The J gene is TRBJ2-1, the V gene TRBV18; 7 bases align to TRBD2. CDR1 is KGHSH and CDR2 is LQKENI in the germline V gene. This CDR3 region has 14 residues. Losses at the gene ends were 6 bases for V and 5 bases for J; bases not matched to a gene: 7. The entire variable domain, with the rest obtained from reference TRBV18 and TRBJ2-1, is as follows: NAGVMQNPRHLVRRRGQEARLRCSPMKGHSHVYWYRQLPEEGLKFMVYLQKENIIDESGMPKERFSAEFPKEGPSILRIQQVVRGDSAAYFCASSRDYQNNEQFFGPGTRLTVL.

The V call is TRBV5-5, the J call TRBJ1-2, with TRBD1 matching 7 bases. The V segment lost 3 bases and the J segment 4 bases; nucleotides outside the gene matches: 6. The CDR3 length is 14 residues. Germline loops: CDR1 SGHKS, CDR2 YYEKEE (reference sequence). CDR3 loop: CASSSRTGSYGYTF. The CDR3 region has the DNA TGTGCCAGCAGCTCCCGGACAGGCTCCTATGGCTACACCTTC. Filled out from reference TRBV5-5 and TRBJ1-2, the complete variable domain reads DAGVTQSPTHLIKTRGQQVTLRCSPISGHKSVSWYQQVLGQGPQFIFQYYEKEERGRGNFPDRFSARQFPNYSSELNVNALLLGDSALYLCASSSRTGSYGYTFGSGTRLTVV.

Here the CDR3 DNA reads TGTGCCAGCAGCCAAGATTTTCGGGACAAGAACACCGGGGAGCTGTTTTTT. This gives the protein CASSQDFRDKNTGELFF. V and J are TRBV4-2 and TRBJ2-2; weak D call: TRBD1 (6 bases). Trimming removed 0 bases at V and 1 base at J, with 12 bases between. CDR3 length: 17 residues. Germline loops: CDR1 LGHNA, CDR2 YNFKEQ.

The chain carries TRBV6-5 and TRBJ1-4; unclear D gene. The ends were cut back, 4 bases at V and 6 bases at J, with 12 bases in the middle. The CDR3 length is 14 residues. Germline values: CDR1 MNHEY, CDR2 SVGAGI. This CDR3 is CASSSDVRDEKLFF. CDR3 DNA: TGTGCCAGCAGTTCGGACGTGAGGGATGAAAAACTGTTTTTT.

V is TRBV5-1 and J is TRBJ2-7; D possibly matches TRBD1 or TRBD2 (6 bases each). The V gene's germline CDR1 is SGHRS and CDR2 YFSETQ. Trimming took 4 bases from V and 5 from J, leaving 19 bases between them. CDR3 length equals 15 residues. CDR3 nucleotides: TGCGCCAGCAGCACCGTCCTTGGACGGGGGCACGAGCAGTACTTC. This sequence encodes CASSTVLGRGHEQYF. The full variable domain, in which reference TRBV5-1 and TRBJ2-7 provide the parts outside the CDR3, is KAGVTQTPRYLIKTRGQQVTLSCSPISGHRSVSWYQQTPGQGLQFLFEYFSETQRNKGNFPGRFSGRQFSNSRSEMNVSTLELGDSALYLCASSTVLGRGHEQYFGPGTRLTVT.

The chain employs TRBV4-1 and TRBJ1-4; D is possibly TRBD1 (5 bases). Germline V gene data show CDR1 as MGHRA and CDR2 as YSYEKL. The germline V and J ends were trimmed by 4 bases and 4 bases, with 10 bases remaining between them. The CDR3 totals 14 residues. The CDR3 region is CASSLQAINEKLFF. The CDR3 DNA is TGCGCCAGCAGCCTACAGGCAATTAATGAAAAACTGTTTTTT.

Written as DNA, the CDR3 is TGTGCCAGCAGCCAAAGTAATACAGGACCGGGCTACACCTTC. Protein: CASSQSNTGPGYTF. The rearrangement joins TRBV3-1 (or the pseudogene TRBV3-2) to TRBJ1-2, with D possibly matching TRBD1 (5 bases). V lost 2 bases and J lost 8, with 15 bases in between. This CDR3 contains 14 residues. CDR1 and CDR2 from the germline V gene are LGHDT and YNNKEL (reference sequence).

The CDR3 here is CASSDPDRGLDYGYTF. The CDR3 DNA reads TGCGCCAGCAGCGACCCAGACAGGGGGCTGGACTATGGCTACACCTTC. The rearrangement joins TRBV5-1 to TRBJ1-2; the match to TRBD1 covers 10 bases. The germline CDR1 and CDR2 sequences are SGHRS and YFSETQ. With V trimmed by 4 bases and J by 3 bases, 9 bases remained unmatched. The CDR3 has 16 residues.

V is TRBV11-2 and J is TRBJ2-7, with D possibly TRBD2 on 6 matching bases. CDR1 is SGHAT and CDR2 is FQNNGV in the germline V gene. The CDR3 covers 18 residues. V lost 6 bases to trimming and J lost 5 bases, with 29 bases between them. The CDR3 loop is CASSGEAVIQKRDHEQYF. The CDR3 DNA reads TGTGCCAGCAGTGGGGAGGCGGTAATTCAAAAGAGGGACCACGAGCAGTACTTC.

The chain combines TRBV19 with TRBJ2-6, with 7 bases lining up with TRBD1. CDR3 length: 15 amino acids. CDR1 is LNHDA and CDR2 is SQIVND in the germline V gene (reference sequence). V was clipped by 6 bases and J by 2 bases; unmatched bases: 4. The CDR3: CASRKTGAGANVLTF. The CDR3 DNA follows: TGTGCCAGTAGGAAAACAGGGGCTGGGGCCAACGTCCTGACTTTC.